This passage covers 32 T cell receptor beta chains from one sample sequenced in a study of T cell responses to AZD1222 COVID-19 vaccine. Profiled with immunoSEQ multiplex PCR; TCRdb holds only in-frame clones, not every one. The table records approximately 130,000 clones, approximately 90% of them present only once. Sample: peripheral blood, taken on day 0 of AZD1222 vaccination. These receptors all stem from an adult in good health.

The J gene is TRBJ1-4, the V gene TRBV18; TRBD1 aligns across 9 bases. CDR1 is KGHSH, CDR2 LQKENI, per germline. The ends lost 3 bases at V and 6 bases at J; junction bases unmatched: 2. CDR3 length: 14 amino acids. CDR3: CASSPGQGDEKLFF. CDR3 nucleotide sequence: TGTGCCAGCTCACCGGGACAGGGAGATGAAAAACTGTTTTTT.

The genes are TRBV9 and TRBJ2-1; D not resolved. CDR1 and CDR2 from the germline V gene are SGDLS and YYNGEE. CDR3 length: 15 amino acids. Trimming took 4 bases from V and 0 from J, leaving 11 bases between them. Here the CDR3 DNA reads TGTGCCAGCAGCATCGACCTGAGCTCCTACAATGAGCAGTTCTTC. This translates into CASSIDLSSYNEQFF.

The V and J genes are TRBV4-2 and TRBJ1-1; D is ambiguous. The germline V and J ends were trimmed by 4 bases and 1 base, with 10 bases remaining between them. In germline, CDR1 is LGHNA, CDR2 YNFKEQ. This CDR3 region has 14 residues. The CDR3 sequence is CASSPAVQNTEAFF. DNA of the CDR3: TGTGCCAGCAGCCCAGCCGTCCAGAACACTGAAGCTTTCTTT.

V and J are TRBV3-1 (or the pseudogene TRBV3-2) and TRBJ2-5, with a weak D call TRBD2 (6 bases). The germline V and J ends were trimmed by 7 bases and 4 bases, with 13 bases remaining between them. CDR3 length equals 13 residues. Germline V gene lookup returns CDR1 LGHDT and CDR2 YNNKEL (reference sequence). The CDR3, as DNA: TGTGCCAGCAAGGGAGGTCATGGAGAGACCCAGTACTTC. As protein: CASKGGHGETQYF.

This chain links TRBV13 with TRBJ2-7, with D perhaps matching TRBD2 (5 bases). The CDR3 runs to 14 residues. The V and J ends lost 1 base and 5 bases respectively, with 12 bases between them. Germline CDR1 PRHDT, CDR2 FYEKMQ (reference sequence). The CDR3 DNA reads as TGTGCCAGCAGCTTAGCCCGGTCCGGGAACGAGCAGTACTTC. This encodes CASSLARSGNEQYF.

CDR3 coding DNA: TGTGCCAGCAGCTTTCTCGAGACCCAGTACTTC. This translates into CASSFLETQYF. The rearrangement uses TRBV7-9 and TRBJ2-5; the D is unclear. V was trimmed by 3 bases and J by 5 bases, leaving 4 bases between them. Germline lookup yields CDR1 SEHNR and CDR2 FQNEAQ (reference sequence). This CDR3 has 11 amino acids.

The chain is built from TRBV6-5 and TRBJ2-1; the match to TRBD1 covers 10 bases. J lost 7 bases, V lost 7 bases, and 10 bases had no gene match. In germline, CDR1 is MNHEY, CDR2 SVGAGI. This CDR3 comprises 15 residues. The CDR3 protein is CASTFDRGRWNEQFF. The CDR3 DNA reads TGTGCCAGCACTTTCGACAGGGGGCGTTGGAATGAGCAGTTCTTC.

This clone turned up a few times. CDR3 in DNA: TGTGCCAGCAGTATCCGGGGGGCAGATGAAGCTTTCTTT. As protein: CASSIRGADEAFF. The chain uses TRBV2 and TRBJ1-1, with D maybe TRBD1 (6 bases). From germline, CDR1 is SNHLY and CDR2 FYNNEI. This CDR3 is 13 amino acids long. Trimming pared 5 bases from V and 7 bases from J, leaving 14 bases between.

A few counts support this clone. V gene TRBV29-1 combines with J gene TRBJ2-1, with D possibly TRBD1 on 5 matching bases. CDR1 and CDR2 (germline): SQVTM, ANQGSEA. CDR3 length equals 15 residues. V was shortened by 4 bases and J by 0 bases, with 13 bases between the two germline ends. CDR3 coding DNA: TGCAGCGTTGGACAGTCCGACAGCTCCTACAATGAGCAGTTCTTC. Its protein product is CSVGQSDSSYNEQFF.

The chain links TRBV7-9 to TRBJ1-5; possibly TRBD1 for D (6 bases). The CDR3 sequence is 15 residues long. The germline CDR1 and CDR2 sequences are SEHNR and FQNEAQ (reference sequence). Trimming removed 0 bases from V and 3 bases from J, with 9 bases in between. CDR3 sequence (DNA): TGTGCCAGCAGCTTAGCTGGGGGCGACAATCAGCCCCAGCATTTT. It codes for CASSLAGGDNQPQHF.

The chain carries TRBV9 and TRBJ1-4; D uncertain. Germline V CDR1 and CDR2: SGDLS, YYNGEE. The CDR3 loop spans 15 amino acids. V was cut by 3 bases and J by 0 bases, with 9 bases left in between. As DNA, the CDR3 is TGTGCCAGCAGCGCCCATTCAGCAACTAATGAAAAACTGTTTTTT. It translates to CASSAHSATNEKLFF.

CDR3 residues: CAWSGMSEEPQHF. In nucleotides, the CDR3 is TGTGCCTGGAGCGGTATGTCAGAGGAGCCCCAGCATTTT. J is TRBJ1-5 and V is TRBV30; D not certain. V lost 3 bases, J lost 8 bases, and 14 bases lay in between. The CDR3 sequence is 13 residues long. Germline CDR1 is GTSNPN and CDR2 is SVGIG (reference sequence).

The V call is TRBV2, the J call TRBJ2-2; 8 bases are shared with TRBD1. V was clipped by 5 bases and J by 7 bases; unmatched bases: 6. The CDR3 is made up of 14 amino acids. CDR1 and CDR2 (germline): SNHLY, FYNNEI. This CDR3 is CASSQTGEVGELFF. CDR3 nucleotide sequence: TGTGCCAGCAGTCAGACAGGGGAGGTCGGGGAGCTGTTTTTT. The full variable domain, its missing parts supplied by reference TRBV2 and TRBJ2-2, is EPEVTQTPSHQVTQMGQEVILRCVPISNHLYFYWYRQILGQKVEFLVSFYNNEISEKSEIFDDQFSVERPDGSNFTLKIRSTKLEDSAMYFCASSQTGEVGELFFGEGSRLTVL.

This rearrangement joins TRBV10-3 to TRBJ1-3; D unresolved. This CDR3 has 13 amino acids. Trimming cost V 2 bases and J 4 bases, with 6 bases left between them. Germline CDR1 is ENHRY and CDR2 is SYGVKD. CDR3 region: CAISEVSGNTIYF. For the CDR3, the DNA is TGTGCCATCAGTGAGGTTAGCGGAAACACCATATATTTT.

The chain recombines TRBV18 with TRBJ1-1, with D possibly TRBD1 on 6 matching bases. Between the trimmed V and J ends, which lost 5 bases and 4 bases, there was a span of 8 bases. CDR1 is KGHSH, CDR2 LQKENI, per germline. The CDR3 is made up of 12 amino acids. CDR3 DNA: TGTGCCAGCTCAGCGGACAGCACTGAAGCTTTCTTT. Protein sequence: CASSADSTEAFF.

V is TRBV2 and J is TRBJ1-4, with TRBD1 as a possible D gene (5 bases). Per germline, CDR1 SNHLY and CDR2 FYNNEI. The CDR3 loop spans 14 amino acids. Between the trimmed V and J ends, which lost 3 bases and 12 bases, there was a span of 17 bases. In DNA, the CDR3 is TGTGCCAGCAGTGACCGGCGGAGGGGTTATGAACTGTTTTTT. This encodes CASSDRRRGYELFF.

DNA of the CDR3: TGTGCCAGCAGTTACTCGCAGGGAGGCTACACCTTC. This encodes CASSYSQGGYTF. This chain joins TRBV6-5 and TRBJ1-2, with D possibly being TRBD1 (5 bases). The CDR3 extends over 12 amino acids. Per germline, CDR1 MNHEY and CDR2 SVGAGI. Trimming took off 0 bases at V and 8 bases at J, with 7 bases between the two ends.

The CDR3: CASSRSGGRDYGYTF. CDR3 in DNA: TGTGCCAGCAGCCGATCGGGGGGGCGCGACTATGGCTACACCTTC. V gene TRBV2 combines with J gene TRBJ1-2; a possible D gene is TRBD1 (6 bases). The CDR3 loop spans 15 amino acids. The V gene's germline CDR1 is SNHLY and CDR2 FYNNEI. With 6 bases removed from V and 3 bases from J, the gap between germline ends came to 17 bases.

This clone was counted a single time. V is TRBV12-5 and J is TRBJ2-1; 11 positions match TRBD2. This CDR3 comprises 17 residues. Trimming cost V 0 bases and J 10 bases; bases outside gene matches: 11. The germline CDR1 and CDR2 sequences are LGHNT and FRNRAP. CDR3: CASGLVSTSGSLREQFF. The CDR3 nucleotides read TGTGCTAGTGGTTTGGTCTCCACTAGCGGGAGTCTCAGGGAGCAGTTCTTC.

In this sample, this clone turned up a few times. The DNA is omitted, as the CDR3 cannot be located on it reliably, and the CDR3 follows TCRdb's listing. The genes are TRBV5-8 and TRBJ2-2; the DNA was not used to check the table's D call, TRBD1. The length of the CDR3 is 16 amino acids, counting both ends. Germline CDR1 and CDR2: SGHTS and YDEGEE. The CDR3 loop is CASSFRARGQAGELFF.

This chain uses TRBV28 with TRBJ1-5, with D hard to call. Germline CDR1 and CDR2: MDHEN and SYDVKM. Between the trimmed V and J ends, which lost 6 bases and 7 bases, there was a span of 16 bases. The length of the CDR3 is 14 residues. In DNA, the CDR3 is TGTGCCAGCAGAGAGAAAAGGGTTGGGCAGCCCCAGCATTTT. It is translated as CASREKRVGQPQHF. The full variable domain, with the rest looked up from reference TRBV28 and TRBJ1-5, is DVKVTQSSRYLVKRTGEKVFLECVQDMDHENMFWYRQDPGLGLRLIYFSYDVKMKEKGDIPEGYSVSREKKERFSLILESASTNQTSMYLCASREKRVGQPQHFGDGTRLSIL.

V gene TRBV14 combines with J gene TRBJ2-5; D ambiguous. V dropped 2 bases and J dropped 3 bases, with 7 bases sitting between them. Germline CDR1 and CDR2: SGHDN and FVKESK. The CDR3 has 13 residues. The CDR3 spells CASSQNVKETQYF. The CDR3 DNA reads as TGTGCCAGCAGCCAAAATGTAAAAGAGACCCAGTACTTC.

This chain connects TRBV3-1 (or the pseudogene TRBV3-2) to TRBJ2-1, with 10 bases fitting TRBD1. Germline V gives CDR1 LGHDT, CDR2 YNNKEL (reference sequence). The CDR3 covers 16 residues. V dropped 4 bases and J dropped 1; count of bases not matched to a gene: 4. In DNA, the CDR3 is TGTGCCAGCAGCCCCCGGGACAGGGGTTCCTACAATGAGCAGTTCTTC. Residues: CASSPRDRGSYNEQFF.

V gene TRBV2 combines with J gene TRBJ2-3; D remains unclear. The germline V gene encodes CDR1 SNHLY and CDR2 FYNNEI. The CDR3 covers 16 residues. Deletions cut 4 bases from V and 3 bases from J, with 17 bases between. The CDR3 here is CASSGPLSRRTDTQYF. CDR3 DNA sequence: TGTGCCAGCAGTGGTCCTCTCTCTAGACGGACAGATACGCAGTATTTT. Using reference TRBV2 and TRBJ2-3 for the parts outside the CDR3, the full variable domain is EPEVTQTPSHQVTQMGQEVILRCVPISNHLYFYWYRQILGQKVEFLVSFYNNEISEKSEIFDDQFSVERPDGSNFTLKIRSTKLEDSAMYFCASSGPLSRRTDTQYFGPGTRLTVL.

A single count supports this clone. CDR3 sequence (DNA): TGTGCCACCAGCCCGGGACAGCCAACCTACGAGCAGTACTTC. It codes for CATSPGQPTYEQYF. The J gene is TRBJ2-7, the V gene TRBV24-1, with 7 bases that match TRBD1. CDR1 KGHDR and CDR2 SFDVKD come from the germline V gene. The J segment lost 2 bases and the V segment lost 7 bases, leaving 7 bases of the junction unmatched. This CDR3 has 14 residues.

The chain carries TRBV12-3 or TRBV12-4 and TRBJ1-2; a possible D gene is TRBD1 (5 bases). The CDR3 runs 13 residues. Trimming left V 6 bases short and J 0 bases short, with 8 bases between. The CDR3 nucleotides are TGTGCCAGCAGCAGGGTCCCTAACTATGGCTACACCTTC. This codes for CASSRVPNYGYTF.

This chain links TRBV4-1 with TRBJ1-2; 9 nucleotides agree with TRBD1. With V trimmed by 5 bases and J by 7 bases, 11 bases remained unmatched. Germline lookup yields CDR1 MGHRA and CDR2 YSYEKL. The CDR3 loop spans 15 amino acids. The CDR3, as DNA: TGCGCCAGCAGCTGGGGGGACAGGGATTCCTCTGGCTACACCTTC. Translating gives CASSWGDRDSSGYTF.

The chain has TRBV5-1 and TRBJ2-7; the D gene is possibly TRBD1 (6 bases). The ends were cut back, 4 bases at V and 2 bases at J, with 13 bases in the middle. Germline lookup yields CDR1 SGHRS and CDR2 YFSETQ. CDR3 length: 14 residues. The CDR3 DNA follows: TGCGCCAGCAGCACGGACAGTTGGGCCTACGAGCAGTACTTC. It specifies CASSTDSWAYEQYF.

This chain connects TRBV28 to TRBJ1-2; D perhaps matches TRBD1 (6 bases). V was pared by 2 bases and J by 0 bases, with 10 bases between. The CDR3 totals 15 residues. CDR1 is MDHEN and CDR2 is SYDVKM in the germline V gene. The CDR3 DNA is TGTGCCAGCAGTTTAGGGACACCTGCTAACTATGGCTACACCTTC. Protein: CASSLGTPANYGYTF.

V gene TRBV28 combines with J gene TRBJ1-1; possible D gene TRBD1, 6 bases. The CDR3 loop spans 13 amino acids. The V and J ends lost 6 bases and 5 bases respectively, with 13 bases between them. Looked up from germline, CDR1 is MDHEN and CDR2 is SYDVKM. In DNA form, the CDR3 reads TGTGCCAGCAGCTCGTCGACAGGTACTGAAGCTTTCTTT. It codes for CASSSSTGTEAFF.

The chain links TRBV19 to TRBJ1-5, with no clear D. In germline, CDR1 is LNHDA, CDR2 SQIVND (reference sequence). The CDR3 sequence is 15 residues long. V was shortened by 3 bases and J by 3 bases, with 12 bases between the two germline ends. The chain's CDR3 is CASSIARAFNQPQHF. The CDR3 DNA is TGTGCCAGTAGTATCGCTCGGGCCTTCAATCAGCCCCAGCATTTT.

V and J are TRBV3-1 (or the pseudogene TRBV3-2) and TRBJ1-6, with 8 bases fitting TRBD1. The CDR3 totals 16 residues. With V trimmed by 2 bases and J by 9 bases, 9 bases remained unmatched. CDR1 is LGHDT and CDR2 is YNNKEL in the germline V gene (reference sequence). The DNA of the CDR3 is TGTGCCAGCAGCCAACCGTCCGGGACAGGCTCTTCACCCCTCCACTTT. It translates to CASSQPSGTGSSPLHF.